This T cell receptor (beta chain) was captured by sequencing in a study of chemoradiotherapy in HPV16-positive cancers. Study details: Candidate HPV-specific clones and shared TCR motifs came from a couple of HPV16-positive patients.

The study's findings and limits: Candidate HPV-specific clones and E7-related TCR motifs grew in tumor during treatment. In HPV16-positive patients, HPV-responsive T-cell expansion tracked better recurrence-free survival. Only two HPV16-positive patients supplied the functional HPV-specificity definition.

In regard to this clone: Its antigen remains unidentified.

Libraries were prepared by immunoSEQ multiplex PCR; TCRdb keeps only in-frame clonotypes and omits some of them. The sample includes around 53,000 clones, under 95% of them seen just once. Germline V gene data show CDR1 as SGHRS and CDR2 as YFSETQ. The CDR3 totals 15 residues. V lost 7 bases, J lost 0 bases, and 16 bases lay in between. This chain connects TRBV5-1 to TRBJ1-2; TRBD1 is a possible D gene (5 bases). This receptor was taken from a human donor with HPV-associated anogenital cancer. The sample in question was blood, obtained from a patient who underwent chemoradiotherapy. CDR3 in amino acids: CASHPGVQANYGYTF. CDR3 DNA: TGCGCCAGCCACCCGGGCGTACAGGCTAACTATGGCTACACCTTC.